One T cell receptor (beta chain) is described in this entry. This entry is derived from a study of T-cell reconstitution after alpha-beta-depleted transplantation in children. The CDR3 runs to 15 residues. V trimming: 5 bases; J trimming: 5 bases; junction bases outside the gene matches: 14. The germline gives CDR1 SQVTM, CDR2 ANQGSEA. For TCRbeta, the library was prepared with unique molecular identifiers. TCRdb reanalysed the PCR reads using MiXCR and keeps one entry per CDR3 protein. The sample holds some 300,000 distinct CDR3 sequences, around 10% seen once. V is TRBV29-1 and J is TRBJ2-5, with 7 bases fitting TRBD2. This TCR derives from a human donor who donated a stem cell graft to a child with acute lymphoblastic leukemia. The sample in question was PBMCs from the stem cell graft donor, obtained from the stem cell graft. This CDR3 is CSVSIRGSLYETQYF. In DNA form, the CDR3 reads TGCAGCGTTAGCATCCGCGGGAGTTTGTACGAGACCCAGTACTTC.